This T cell receptor (beta chain) was documented in a study of blood T cell repertoires in COVID-19. Per the original methods: Reference gene primer amplification gave estimated nucleated cell counts. Data came from immunoSEQ multiplex PCR; TCRdb stores just in-frame clones and leaves some out. V and J calls and clone size are those listed in that table; D and trimming were worked out from the DNA. The data hold roughly 57,000 clones, with over 60% observed a single time. This sequence originates from a man aged 30 to 39 with COVID-19, enrolled during active disease. Sequenced input: peripheral blood.

CDR3 sequence reads: CASRSGTGGANYGYTF. CDR3 coding DNA: TGTGCCAGCAGGTCCGGGACAGGGGGCGCTAACTATGGCTACACCTTC. V and J are TRBV21-1 and TRBJ1-2; TRBD1 is the table's D call and was not checked against the DNA. TRBV21-1 is deemed a pseudogene. The CDR3 totals 16 residues.